The T cell receptor beta chain under discussion was sequenced for a study of PD-1 blockade in classical Hodgkin lymphoma. Measured with immunoSEQ multiplex PCR; TCRdb has only the in-frame clones, and not every one. The sample gives approximately 100,000 clones, around 89% of which show up once; under 7.5% is in the top ten. This clone occurred once. The CDR3 is 14 residues long. Germline-derived CDR1 and CDR2 are SGHVS and FQNEAQ. V was shortened by 3 bases and J by 10 bases, with 18 bases between the two germline ends. Each patient experienced a relapse that followed autologous stem cell transplantation, and brentuximab vedotin exposure varied.

Here the sequenced sample was peripheral blood mononuclear cells (PBMCs), taken before the second cycle of nivolumab. This clonotype originated in a human donor with classical Hodgkin lymphoma. This chain connects TRBV7-8 to TRBJ1-1, with a tentative D call TRBD1 (5 bases). The CDR3 reads CASSFSAFQQAAFF. The CDR3 bases are TGTGCCAGCAGCTTTTCTGCGTTTCAACAGGCAGCTTTCTTT.